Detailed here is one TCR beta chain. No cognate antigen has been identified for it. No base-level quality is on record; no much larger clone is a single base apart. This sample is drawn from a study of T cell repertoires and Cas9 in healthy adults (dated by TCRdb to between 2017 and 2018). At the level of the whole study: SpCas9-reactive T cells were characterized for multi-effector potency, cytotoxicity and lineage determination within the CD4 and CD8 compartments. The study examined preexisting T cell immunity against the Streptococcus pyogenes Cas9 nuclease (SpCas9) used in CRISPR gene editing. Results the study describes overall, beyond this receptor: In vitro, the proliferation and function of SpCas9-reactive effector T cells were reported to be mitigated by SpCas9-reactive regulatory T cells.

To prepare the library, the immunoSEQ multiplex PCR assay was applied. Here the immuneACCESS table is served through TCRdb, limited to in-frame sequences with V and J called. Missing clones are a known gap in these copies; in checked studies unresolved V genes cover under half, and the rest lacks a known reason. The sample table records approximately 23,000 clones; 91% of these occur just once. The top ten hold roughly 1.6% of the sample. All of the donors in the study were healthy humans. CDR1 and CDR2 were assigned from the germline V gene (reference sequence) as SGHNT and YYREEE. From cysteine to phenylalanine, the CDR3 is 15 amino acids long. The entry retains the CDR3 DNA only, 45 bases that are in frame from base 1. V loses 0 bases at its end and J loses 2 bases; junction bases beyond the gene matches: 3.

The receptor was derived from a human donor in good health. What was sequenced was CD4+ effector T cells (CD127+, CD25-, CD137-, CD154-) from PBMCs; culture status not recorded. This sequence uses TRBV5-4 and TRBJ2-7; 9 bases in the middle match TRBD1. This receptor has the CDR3 CASSLGGQGPYEQYF. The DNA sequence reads TGTGCCAGCAGCTTGGGAGGACAGGGGCCCTACGAGCAGTACTTC.